The 25 T cell receptor beta chains given below trace back to one sample, sequenced in a study of cytomegalovirus exposure and HLA in healthy donors. Vbeta (60) and Jbeta (13) primers were used in the PCR. The protocol was immunoSEQ multiplex PCR, while the TCRdb copy is restricted to in-frame clones and leaves out a portion. Of 90,000 to 130,000 clones detected, around three quarters appear once; the ten largest clones hold around 1.3%. The sample consisted of PBMCs. Every receptor here comes from a woman in her thirties in good health and CMV-seronegative.

This clone occurred a few times. The chain uses TRBV29-1 and TRBJ2-3; D may be TRBD1 (5 bases). Per germline, CDR1 SQVTM and CDR2 ANQGSEA. V lost 7 bases and J lost 1, with 12 bases in between. This CDR3 contains 13 residues. CDR3 region: CSAALGGTDTQYF. The CDR3 DNA follows: TGCAGCGCCGCCCTAGGGGGCACAGATACGCAGTATTTT.

The rearrangement links TRBV4-3 to TRBJ1-3, with TRBD1 matching over 10 bases. With 1 base clipped from V and 3 bases from J, the junction kept 6 bases outside the gene matches. CDR3 size: 17 residues. Germline V gives CDR1 LGHNA, CDR2 YSLEER. This chain's CDR3 is CASSQGDRGRVGNTIYF. CDR3 nucleotide sequence: TGCGCCAGCAGCCAAGGCGACAGGGGGCGAGTTGGAAACACCATATATTTT.

The chain uses TRBV10-3 and TRBJ2-3, with 15 bases matching TRBD2. The V segment lost 4 bases and the J segment 6 bases; nucleotides outside the gene matches: 5. Germline loops: CDR1 ENHRY, CDR2 SYGVKD. This CDR3 is built from 16 residues. CDR3 in amino acids: CAISGTSGGAEDTQYF. The DNA for the CDR3 is TGTGCCATCAGTGGGACTAGCGGGGGGGCCGAGGATACGCAGTATTTT.

The chain has TRBV25-1 and TRBJ2-1; TRBD2 might be the D (5 bases). Deletions cut 3 bases from V and 0 bases from J, with 9 bases between. The V gene's germline CDR1 is MGHDK and CDR2 SYGVNS. CDR3 length: 15 residues. The CDR3 sequence: CASSDTRGSYNEQFF. The CDR3 DNA reads TGTGCCAGCAGTGATACCCGGGGCTCCTACAATGAGCAGTTCTTC.

A few counts support this clone. The chain joins TRBV6-1 to TRBJ1-1; D is unclear. The CDR3 is 14 amino acids. Germline V gene lookup returns CDR1 MNHNS and CDR2 SASEGT. Trimming stripped 6 bases from V and 1 base from J, with 12 bases between. CDR3 sequence reads: CASRDRRENTEAFF. In DNA form, the CDR3 reads TGTGCCAGCAGAGATAGGAGAGAGAACACTGAAGCTTTCTTT.

The V gene is TRBV12-1, the J gene TRBJ1-4; the DNA was not used to check the table's D call, TRBD1. TRBV12-1 is labeled a pseudogene. CDR3 length equals 15 residues. CDR3 sequence reads: CASSPGTGGVEKLFF. CDR3 bases: TGTGCCAGCAGCCCCGGGACAGGGGGCGTCGAAAAACTGTTTTTT.

The rearrangement joins TRBV7-2 to TRBJ2-2; tentative D call: TRBD2 (5 bases). The CDR3 has 16 residues. The germline V gene has CDR1 SGHTA and CDR2 FQGNSA. Trimming shortened V by 1 base and J by 6 bases, and 15 bases separated the two germline ends. The CDR3 reads CASSLDAGVVAGELFF. DNA of the CDR3: TGTGCCAGCAGCTTAGATGCCGGGGTGGTAGCCGGGGAGCTGTTTTTT. Based on the CDR3 plus reference TRBV7-2 and TRBJ2-2, the full variable domain is GAGVSQSPSNKVTEKGKDVELRCDPISGHTALYWYRQSLGQGLEFLIYFQGNSAPDKSGLPSDRFSAERTGGSVSTLTIQRTQQEDSAVYLCASSLDAGVVAGELFFGEGSRLTVL.

The genes are TRBV30 and TRBJ2-5; 8 bases agree with TRBD1. The J call may not be correct, given that the DNA end is closer to TRBJ2-7. This CDR3 is 14 amino acids long. Per the germline V gene, CDR1 is GTSNPN and CDR2 is SVGIG (reference sequence). In DNA, the CDR3 is TGTGCCTGGAGTCGACAGGGGACCCCCTACGAGCAGTACTTC. Its translation: CAWSRQGTPYEQYF.

V and J are TRBV7-2 and TRBJ1-2; 10 bases match TRBD1. Germline loops: CDR1 SGHTA, CDR2 FQGNSA. With V trimmed by 6 bases and J by 6 bases, 7 bases remained unmatched. This CDR3 contains 14 residues. The CDR3 protein is CASRGRQGADGYTF. The CDR3 DNA follows: TGTGCCAGCAGAGGGAGACAGGGGGCTGATGGCTACACCTTC.

Regarding this clone: This specimen includes other DNA sequences encoding the same CDR3. The J gene is TRBJ1-1, the V gene TRBV5-6; D uncertain. Looked up from germline, CDR1 is SGHDT and CDR2 is YYEEEE. The CDR3 has 13 residues. Deletions cut 0 bases from V and 2 bases from J, with 5 bases between. The CDR3 spells CASSLGGNTEAFF. The CDR3, as DNA: TGTGCCAGCAGCTTGGGCGGCAACACTGAAGCTTTCTTT.

This chain links TRBV18 with TRBJ1-1, with D unclear. Trimming took 3 bases from V and 6 from J, leaving 11 bases between them. CDR3 length: 13 residues. Germline V gene sequence: CDR1 KGHSH, CDR2 LQKENI. The CDR3 DNA sequence: TGTGCCAGCTCACCGGACTTAACGGCTGAAGCTTTCTTT. Translated: CASSPDLTAEAFF.

This clone was found once. This chain joins TRBV9 and TRBJ2-3; D unclear. CDR3 size: 13 residues. The V gene's germline CDR1 is SGDLS and CDR2 YYNGEE. V was shortened by 0 bases and J by 4 bases, with 6 bases between the two germline ends. The CDR3 sequence is CASSVGAPDTQYF. The CDR3 DNA reads as TGTGCCAGCAGCGTAGGGGCCCCAGATACGCAGTATTTT.

Here the CDR3 DNA reads TGTGCCAGCAGCCAAGATCTCTGGCGGGGAGGAGAAAAACTGTTTTTT. Amino acids: CASSQDLWRGGEKLFF. This chain connects TRBV4-2 to TRBJ1-4, with D unclear. The CDR3 loop spans 16 amino acids. V lost 0 bases, J lost 8 bases, and 16 bases lay in between. Germline values: CDR1 LGHNA, CDR2 YNFKEQ.

The chain has TRBV4-3 and TRBJ2-3; D gene uncertain. The CDR3 consists of 17 residues. CDR1 is LGHNA, CDR2 YSLEER, per germline. The V end lost 0 bases, the J end lost 1 base, and 14 bases lay between the germline ends. The CDR3 loop reads CASSQENPGEGTDTQYF. The CDR3 nucleotides read TGCGCCAGCAGCCAAGAGAATCCCGGAGAGGGCACAGATACGCAGTATTTT.

The V and J genes are TRBV27 and TRBJ1-1; no clear D gene. This CDR3 comprises 14 residues. Germline V gene sequence: CDR1 MNHEY, CDR2 SMNVEV (reference sequence). Deletions cut 6 bases from V and 1 base from J, with 12 bases between. CDR3 amino acids: CASSRTGPNTEAFF. CDR3 coding DNA: TGTGCCAGCAGCCGAACTGGGCCGAACACTGAAGCTTTCTTT.

The chain uses TRBV6-6 and TRBJ1-3; D gene uncertain. Germline V gene data show CDR1 as MNHNY and CDR2 as SVGAGI (reference sequence). Trimming left V 3 bases short and J 0 bases short, with 9 bases between. The CDR3 spans 15 residues. Here the CDR3 reads CASSYRGSSGNTIYF. CDR3 nucleotides: TGTGCCAGCAGTTATCGAGGGAGCTCTGGAAACACCATATATTTT.

In its sample, this clone was seen once. The gene calls are TRBV28 and TRBJ1-3, with 10 nucleotides matching TRBD1. CDR3 length: 13 residues. Germline values: CDR1 MDHEN, CDR2 SYDVKM. With V trimmed by 11 bases and J by 4 bases, 5 bases remained unmatched. The CDR3, as DNA: TGTGCCCAAGACAGGGGGCGCGGAAACACCATATATTTT. Protein sequence: CAQDRGRGNTIYF.

The chain links TRBV4-3 to TRBJ1-6; 12 nucleotides align to TRBD1. The trim removed 1 base at V and 0 bases at J, leaving 1 base unmatched. CDR1 is LGHNA and CDR2 is YSLEER in the germline V gene. This CDR3 contains 18 residues. CDR3 sequence (DNA): TGCGCCAGCAGCCAAGGGGACAGGGGGCACTCCTATAATTCACCCCTCCACTTT. As protein: CASSQGDRGHSYNSPLHF.

V and J are TRBV5-1 and TRBJ2-7; possibly TRBD1 for D (6 bases). CDR3 size: 14 residues. Trimming stripped 2 bases from V and 3 bases from J, with 12 bases between. Germline V gives CDR1 SGHRS, CDR2 YFSETQ. This CDR3 is CASSLGQIFYEQYF. CDR3 in DNA: TGCGCCAGCAGCTTAGGACAGATTTTCTACGAGCAGTACTTC.

The chain employs TRBV29-1 and TRBJ2-5; tentative D call: TRBD1 (6 bases). Per the germline V gene, CDR1 is SQVTM and CDR2 is ANQGSEA. The CDR3 runs 12 residues. The V gene lost 4 bases and the J gene lost 2 bases, with 8 bases spanning the gap. In nucleotides, the CDR3 is TGCAGCGTTGCGACAGGACAAGAGACCCAGTACTTC. Encoded protein: CSVATGQETQYF.

The chain couples TRBV2 to TRBJ2-7; TRBD2 agrees at 10 bases. The CDR3 runs 15 residues. Germline V gene data show CDR1 as SNHLY and CDR2 as FYNNEI. After removal of 2 bases from V and 3 bases from J, the junction contained 4 bases not matched to a gene. CDR3 nucleotide sequence: TGTGCCAGCAGTGAATCGGGGACTAGCGACTACGAGCAGTACTTC. As protein: CASSESGTSDYEQYF.

This clone was found a few times. This sequence joins TRBV23-1 and TRBJ1-6; TRBD1 matches at 8 bases. TRBV23-1 is noted as an ORF with a role that remains uncertain. V lost 0 bases, J lost 5 bases, and 18 bases stayed unmatched. CDR3 length equals 21 residues. DNA of the CDR3: TGCGCCAGCAGTCAATCTTCGGCAGGGGGCGACTCATTTATAAATAATTCACCCCTCCACTTT. Its translation: CASSQSSAGGDSFINNSPLHF.

The chain employs TRBV28 and TRBJ2-7, with TRBD2 as a possible D gene (6 bases). Trimming took off 6 bases at V and 1 base at J, with 10 bases between the two ends. CDR1 is MDHEN and CDR2 is SYDVKM in the germline V gene. The CDR3 loop spans 13 amino acids. The CDR3: CASSWDLSYEQYF. The DNA of the CDR3 is TGTGCCAGCAGCTGGGACTTGTCCTACGAGCAGTACTTC.

Notes on this clone: Other DNA sequences within the sample encode an identical CDR3. The chain couples TRBV5-1 to TRBJ2-7, with no clear D. The length of the CDR3 is 14 residues. V was trimmed by 0 bases and J by 2 bases, leaving 9 bases between them. CDR1 is SGHRS and CDR2 is YFSETQ in the germline V gene. The CDR3 coding sequence is TGCGCCAGCAGCTTGGTAGTCTCCCCCTACGAGCAGTACTTC. It encodes CASSLVVSPYEQYF.

The chain recombines TRBV5-6 with TRBJ1-1; the D gene is possibly TRBD1 (5 bases). Germline CDR1 reads SGHDT; CDR2 reads YYEEEE. V was shortened by 2 bases and J by 1 base, with 18 bases between the two germline ends. The CDR3 spans 17 residues. CDR3: CASSFHPRRGTNTEAFF. The CDR3 DNA reads as TGTGCCAGCAGCTTCCACCCCCGCCGGGGGACGAACACTGAAGCTTTCTTT.